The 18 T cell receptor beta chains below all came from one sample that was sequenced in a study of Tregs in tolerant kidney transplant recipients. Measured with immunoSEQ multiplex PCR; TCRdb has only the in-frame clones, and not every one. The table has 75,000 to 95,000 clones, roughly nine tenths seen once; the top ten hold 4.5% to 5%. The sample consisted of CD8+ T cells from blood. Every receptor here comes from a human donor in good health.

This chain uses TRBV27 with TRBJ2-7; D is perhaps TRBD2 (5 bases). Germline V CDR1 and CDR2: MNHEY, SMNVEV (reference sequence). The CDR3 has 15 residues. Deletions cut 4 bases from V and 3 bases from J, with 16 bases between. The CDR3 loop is CASSSYISGDYEQYF. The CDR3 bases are TGTGCCAGCAGTTCCTACATTTCCGGGGACTACGAGCAGTACTTC.

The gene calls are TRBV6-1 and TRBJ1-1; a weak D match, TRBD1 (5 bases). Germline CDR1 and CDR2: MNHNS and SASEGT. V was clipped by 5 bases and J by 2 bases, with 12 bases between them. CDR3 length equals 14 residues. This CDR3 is CASSQWRTNTEAFF. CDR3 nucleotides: TGTGCCAGCAGTCAGTGGCGGACAAACACTGAAGCTTTCTTT.

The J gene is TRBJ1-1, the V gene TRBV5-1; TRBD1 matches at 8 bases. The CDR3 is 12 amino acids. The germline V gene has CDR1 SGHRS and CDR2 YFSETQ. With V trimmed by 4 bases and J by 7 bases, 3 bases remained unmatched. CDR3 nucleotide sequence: TGCGCCAGCAGCGCGACAGGGGTTGAAGCTTTCTTT. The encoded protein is CASSATGVEAFF.

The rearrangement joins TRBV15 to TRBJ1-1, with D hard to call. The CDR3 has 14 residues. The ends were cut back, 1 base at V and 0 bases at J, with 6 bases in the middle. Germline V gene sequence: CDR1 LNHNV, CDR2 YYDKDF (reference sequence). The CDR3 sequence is CATSRGQLNTEAFF. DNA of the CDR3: TGTGCCACCAGCAGAGGTCAGTTGAACACTGAAGCTTTCTTT.

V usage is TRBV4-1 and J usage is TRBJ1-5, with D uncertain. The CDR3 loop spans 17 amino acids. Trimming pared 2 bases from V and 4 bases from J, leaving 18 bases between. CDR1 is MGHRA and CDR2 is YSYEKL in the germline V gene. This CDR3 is CASSQFSHENPNQPQHF. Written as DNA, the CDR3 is TGCGCCAGCAGCCAATTCTCACACGAGAACCCGAATCAGCCCCAGCATTTT.

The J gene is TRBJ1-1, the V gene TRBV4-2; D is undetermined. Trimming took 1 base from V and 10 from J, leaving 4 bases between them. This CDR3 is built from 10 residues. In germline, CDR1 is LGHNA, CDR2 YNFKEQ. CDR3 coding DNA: TGTGCCAGCAGCCAAGGGAGAGCTTTCTTT. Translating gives CASSQGRAFF.

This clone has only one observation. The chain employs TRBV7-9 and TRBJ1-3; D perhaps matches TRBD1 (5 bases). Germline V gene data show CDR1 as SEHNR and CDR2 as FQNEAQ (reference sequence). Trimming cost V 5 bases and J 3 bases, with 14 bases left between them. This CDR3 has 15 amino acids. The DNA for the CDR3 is TGTGCCAGCAGCCTTGGGACGGGTGGTGGAAACACCATATATTTT. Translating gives CASSLGTGGGNTIYF.

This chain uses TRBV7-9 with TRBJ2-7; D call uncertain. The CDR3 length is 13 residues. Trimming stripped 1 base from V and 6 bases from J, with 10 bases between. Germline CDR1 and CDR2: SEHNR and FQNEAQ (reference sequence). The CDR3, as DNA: TGTGCCAGCAGCTTAGGGACGTGGAGCGAGCAGTACTTC. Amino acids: CASSLGTWSEQYF.

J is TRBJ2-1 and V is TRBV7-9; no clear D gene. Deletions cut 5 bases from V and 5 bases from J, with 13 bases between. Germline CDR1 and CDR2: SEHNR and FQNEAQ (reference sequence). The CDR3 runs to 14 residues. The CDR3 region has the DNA TGTGCCAGCAGCCTACCCCCCCGCGACAATGAGCAGTTCTTC. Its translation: CASSLPPRDNEQFF.

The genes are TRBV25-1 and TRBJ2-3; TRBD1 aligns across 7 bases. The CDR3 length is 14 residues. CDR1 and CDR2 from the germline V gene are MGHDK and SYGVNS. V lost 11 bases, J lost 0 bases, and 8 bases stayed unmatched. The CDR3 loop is CAGPGQLSTDTQYF. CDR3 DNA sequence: TGTGCCGGGCCGGGACAGCTTAGCACAGATACGCAGTATTTT. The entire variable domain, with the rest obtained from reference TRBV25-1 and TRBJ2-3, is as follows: EADIYQTPRYLVIGTGKKITLECSQTMGHDKMYWYQQDPGMELHLIHYSYGVNSTEKGDLSSESTVSRIRTEHFPLTLESARPSHTSQYLCAGPGQLSTDTQYFGPGTRLTVL.

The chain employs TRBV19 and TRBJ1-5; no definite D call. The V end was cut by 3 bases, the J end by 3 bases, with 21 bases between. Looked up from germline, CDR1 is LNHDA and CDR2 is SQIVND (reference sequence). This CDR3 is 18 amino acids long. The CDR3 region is CASSMDPQLPTLNQPQHF. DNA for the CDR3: TGTGCCAGTAGTATGGATCCTCAGCTTCCAACCCTCAATCAGCCCCAGCATTTT.

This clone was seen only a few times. The CDR3 sequence: CASSVTPSGGGTDTQYF. The CDR3 nucleotides are TGTGCCAGCAGTGTCACCCCCTCAGGGGGCGGCACAGATACGCAGTATTTT. The J gene is TRBJ2-3, the V gene TRBV6-4; TRBD1 matches at 8 bases. This CDR3 has 17 amino acids. CDR1 and CDR2 (germline): MRHNA, SNTAGT. Trimming cost V 4 bases and J 1 base; bases outside gene matches: 10.

DNA of the CDR3: TGTGCCAGCAGTGAGGGCGCATATAATTCACCCCTCCACTTT. It encodes CASSEGAYNSPLHF. This rearrangement joins TRBV2 to TRBJ1-6, with no clear D. The CDR3 is made up of 14 amino acids. The germline V gene encodes CDR1 SNHLY and CDR2 FYNNEI. V gave up 3 bases and J gave up 4 bases, with 7 bases separating them.

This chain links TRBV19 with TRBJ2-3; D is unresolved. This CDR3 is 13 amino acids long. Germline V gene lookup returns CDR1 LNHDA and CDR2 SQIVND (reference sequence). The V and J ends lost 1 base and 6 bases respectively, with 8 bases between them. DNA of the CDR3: TGTGCCAGTAGTATAGTCTTGGCGGATACGCAGTATTTT. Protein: CASSIVLADTQYF.

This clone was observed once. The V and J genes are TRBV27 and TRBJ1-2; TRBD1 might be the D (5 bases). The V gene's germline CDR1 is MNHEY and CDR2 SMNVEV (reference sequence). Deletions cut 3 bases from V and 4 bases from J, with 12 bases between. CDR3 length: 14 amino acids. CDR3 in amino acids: CASSLGGSIYGYTF. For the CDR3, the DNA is TGTGCCAGCAGTTTGGGGGGTAGTATCTATGGCTACACCTTC.

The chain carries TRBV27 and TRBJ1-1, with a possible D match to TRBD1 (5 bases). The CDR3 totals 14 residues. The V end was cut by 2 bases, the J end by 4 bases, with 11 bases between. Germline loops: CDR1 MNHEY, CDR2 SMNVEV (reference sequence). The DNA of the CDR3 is TGTGCCAGCAGTTTAGTCAGGGTGGGCACTGAAGCTTTCTTT. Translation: CASSLVRVGTEAFF.

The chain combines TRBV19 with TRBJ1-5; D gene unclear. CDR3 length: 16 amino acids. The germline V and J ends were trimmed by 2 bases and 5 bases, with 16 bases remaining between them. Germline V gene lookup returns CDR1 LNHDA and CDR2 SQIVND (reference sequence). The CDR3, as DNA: TGTGCCAGTAGTATACCCCGCGGTTTACTCGATCAGCCCCAGCATTTT. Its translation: CASSIPRGLLDQPQHF. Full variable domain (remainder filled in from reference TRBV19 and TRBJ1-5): DGGITQSPKYLFRKEGQNVTLSCEQNLNHDAMYWYRQDPGQGLRLIYYSQIVNDFQKGDIAEGYSVSREKKESFPLTVTSAQKNPTAFYLCASSIPRGLLDQPQHFGDGTRLSIL.

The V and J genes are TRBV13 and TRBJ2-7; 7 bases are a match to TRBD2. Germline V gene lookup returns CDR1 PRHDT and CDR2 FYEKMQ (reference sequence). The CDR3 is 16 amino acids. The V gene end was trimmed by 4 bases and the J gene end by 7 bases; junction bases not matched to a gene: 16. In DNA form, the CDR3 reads TGTGCCAGCAGCTATACCTTGACTAGCCCACCTTGGGAGCAGTACTTC. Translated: CASSYTLTSPPWEQYF.